These 26 T cell receptor beta chains were sequenced from one sample in a study of blood T cells in healthy people across ages (dated by TCRdb to 2014 to 2015). Preparation of the library involved 5' RACE. The data were produced on an Illumina HiSeq 2500. A second PCR of about 6 to 11 cycles was run with a J-beta primer mix and a sample-barcoded 5' primer. TCRdb took the public reads, trimmed them with fastp at Q25, ran MiXCR for clone calling and kept in-frame beta chains. A single entry per CDR3 protein holds the most common genes and DNA from its merged rows. This sample comprises about 830,000 distinct CDR3 sequences, 62% of them detected only once. The ten largest make up 28% of the sample. Sequencing used blood. The receptors shown here come from a man aged 25-45 years in good health.

This chain joins TRBV6-6 and TRBJ1-2; 7 positions match TRBD1. The J segment lost 0 bases and the V segment lost 6 bases, leaving 7 bases of the junction unmatched. The CDR3 contains 15 residues. CDR1 is MNHNY, CDR2 SVGAGI, per germline (reference sequence). CDR3 protein: CASSLTGPSNYGYTF. As DNA, the CDR3 is TGTGCCAGCAGCCTGACAGGGCCTTCTAACTATGGCTACACCTTC.

Note on this clonotype: An end of the junction does not agree with germline; a read error may underlie this. The chain combines TRBV20-1 with TRBJ2-1; the match to TRBD2 covers 9 bases. The length of the CDR3 is 14 residues. Per germline, CDR1 DFQATT and CDR2 SNEGSKA (reference sequence). The CDR3 DNA reads TGCAGTGCTGCGAGCGGGGGGCCATACAATGAGCGGTTCTTC. It is translated as CSAASGGPYNERFF.

This sequence joins TRBV3-1 and TRBJ2-5; no firm D call. The DNA end is more similar to TRBJ2-7, so the J call may be wrong. The CDR3 sequence is 16 residues long. Germline V gene data show CDR1 as LGHDT and CDR2 as YNNKEL (reference sequence). The CDR3 protein is CASSQDPTPPYDEQYF. In DNA form, the CDR3 reads TGTGCCAGCAGCCAAGACCCCACCCCCCCATACGACGAGCAGTACTTC.

The J gene is TRBJ2-6, the V gene TRBV7-9; D not certain. CDR1 and CDR2 (germline): SEHNR, FQNEAQ (reference sequence). The CDR3 sequence is 15 residues long. Trimming removed 5 bases from V and 0 bases from J, with 8 bases in between. The CDR3 here is CASSPSSSGANVLTF. CDR3 bases: TGTGCCAGCAGCCCCTCGTCCTCTGGGGCCAACGTCCTGACTTTC. The whole variable domain, remainder taken from reference TRBV7-9 and TRBJ2-6, is DTGVSQNPRHKITKRGQNVTFRCDPISEHNRLYWYRQTLGQGPEFLTYFQNEAQLEKSRLLSDRFSAERPKGSFSTLEIQRTEQGDSAMYLCASSPSSSGANVLTFGAGSRLTVL.

V is TRBV5-6 and J is TRBJ2-7, with a possible D match to TRBD1 (6 bases). The CDR3 is 14 amino acids. The V end was cut by 1 base, the J end by 3 bases, with 11 bases between. Germline assignment: CDR1 SGHDT and CDR2 YYEEEE. CDR3 DNA sequence: TGTGCCAGCAGCTTGTCGGGACAAAACTACGAGCAGTACTTC. Amino acids: CASSLSGQNYEQYF.

This chain joins TRBV6-6 and TRBJ2-3; possible D gene TRBD2, 7 bases. V lost 8 bases, J lost 4 bases, and 10 bases lay in between. This CDR3 has 12 residues. Germline CDR1 reads MNHNY; CDR2 reads SVGAGI (reference sequence). The CDR3 sequence is CASFGGPDTQYF. DNA of the CDR3: TGTGCCAGCTTCGGGGGGCCAGATACGCAGTATTTT.

The V call is TRBV6-2 or TRBV6-3, the J call TRBJ2-5; TRBD1 aligns across 7 bases. The trim removed 6 bases at V and 5 bases at J, leaving 6 bases unmatched. CDR3 length: 13 amino acids. The germline gives CDR1 MNHEY, CDR2 SVGEGT. The CDR3 region has the DNA TGTGCCAGCAGCGACAGGGAGCGGGAGACCCAGTACTTC. Its translation: CASSDRERETQYF.

The genes are TRBV4-2 and TRBJ1-1; D is uncertain. Deletions cut 6 bases from V and 1 base from J, with 12 bases between. The CDR3 consists of 14 residues. Germline V gene lookup returns CDR1 LGHNA and CDR2 YNFKEQ. CDR3 residues: CASSITSTNTEAFF. CDR3 in DNA: TGTGCCAGCAGTATTACTTCCACGAACACTGAAGCTTTCTTT.

V usage is TRBV2 and J usage is TRBJ1-2; TRBD1 agrees at 7 bases. V gave up 1 base and J gave up 7 bases; unmatched junction bases: 9. The CDR3 covers 15 residues. Germline V gene sequence: CDR1 SNHLY, CDR2 FYNNEI. CDR3 in DNA: TGTGCCAGCAGTGAAGGGCCAGGGGGTTTGTCTGGCTACACCTTC. Protein: CASSEGPGGLSGYTF.

The V and J genes are TRBV7-9 and TRBJ2-5; unclear D gene. The J call is doubtful: the DNA matches TRBJ2-7 better. This CDR3 spans 13 amino acids. Germline values: CDR1 SEHNR, CDR2 FQNEAQ (reference sequence). In nucleotides, the CDR3 is TGTGCCAGCAGCGGAACTGACCTCTACGAGCAGTACTTC. Its translation is CASSGTDLYEQYF.

The V and J genes are TRBV5-1 and TRBJ2-1, with 12 bases aligning to TRBD2. Per the germline V gene, CDR1 is SGHRS and CDR2 is YFSETQ. The CDR3 has 18 residues. Germline trimming cut 0 bases from V and 2 bases from J; bases unmatched to any gene: 6. This CDR3 reads CASSLAPSGGVAYNEQFF. CDR3 DNA: TGCGCCAGCAGCTTGGCCCCTAGCGGGGGGGTCGCCTACAATGAGCAGTTCTTC.

The chain joins TRBV4-1 to TRBJ2-1, with TRBD1 matching over 7 bases. Trimming cost V 4 bases and J 2 bases; bases outside gene matches: 11. Germline lookup yields CDR1 MGHRA and CDR2 YSYEKL. The CDR3 spans 17 residues. In DNA form, the CDR3 reads TGCGCCAGCAGCCCAACTTCGAACGACAGGGCCTACAATGAGCAGTTCTTC. The encoded protein is CASSPTSNDRAYNEQFF.

CDR3 residues: CASSYSTLGYTF. The DNA of the CDR3 is TGTGCCAGCAGTTACTCGACACTTGGCTACACCTTC. The chain combines TRBV6-2 or TRBV6-3 with TRBJ1-2; no clear D. Germline V gene sequence: CDR1 MNHEY, CDR2 SVGEGT. Trimming removed 0 bases at V and 7 bases at J, with 6 bases between. This CDR3 is built from 12 residues.

CDR3 DNA sequence: TGCAGCGTTGGTGTTGCAACTAATGAAAAACTGTTTTTT. Its protein product is CSVGVATNEKLFF. The genes are TRBV29-1 and TRBJ1-4, with unresolved D. Trimming shortened V by 4 bases and J by 0 bases, and 6 bases separated the two germline ends. The CDR3 has 13 residues. CDR1 and CDR2 (germline): SQVTM, ANQGSEA.

This clonotype was recorded a few times. V and J are TRBV20-1 and TRBJ2-5; D uncertain. CDR3 length: 12 amino acids. The V and J ends lost 6 bases and 5 bases respectively, with 13 bases between them. The V gene's germline CDR1 is DFQATT and CDR2 SNEGSKA (reference sequence). The DNA for the CDR3 is TGCAGTGCCACGATAGGAGTGGAGACCCAGTACTTC. Its translation is CSATIGVETQYF.

The rearrangement joins TRBV15 to TRBJ2-7, with D tentatively TRBD1 (6 bases). Germline CDR1 is LNHNV and CDR2 is YYDKDF (reference sequence). The V and J ends lost 0 bases and 4 bases respectively, with 13 bases between them. The CDR3 spans 15 residues. CDR3 DNA sequence: TGTGCCACCAGCAGAGAGGGCAGGGGCGGGTACGAGCAGTACTTC. It encodes CATSREGRGGYEQYF.

The rearrangement uses TRBV12-3 or TRBV12-4 and TRBJ2-1; D may match TRBD1 or TRBD2 (5 bases each). V was clipped by 3 bases and J by 4 bases, with 10 bases between them. CDR3 size: 14 residues. The CDR3 reads CASSLGVGYNEQFF. The CDR3 DNA reads as TGTGCCAGCAGTTTGGGGGTCGGATACAATGAGCAGTTCTTC.

Regarding this clonotype: Germline and junction disagree at one end, which may indicate a read error. The V gene is TRBV7-2, the J gene TRBJ2-5; D uncertain. Germline V gene lookup returns CDR1 SGHTA and CDR2 FQGNSA. The CDR3 is 13 amino acids. The chain's CDR3 is CASSFGIREAQYF. In nucleotides, the CDR3 is TGTGCCAGCAGCTTTGGGATAAGAGAGGCCCAGTACTTC.

The V gene is TRBV3-1, the J gene TRBJ2-7, with 7 bases lining up with TRBD1. The germline gives CDR1 LGHDT, CDR2 YNNKEL (reference sequence). With 0 bases clipped from V and 4 bases from J, the junction kept 3 bases outside the gene matches. This CDR3 region has 14 residues. CDR3 coding DNA: TGTGCCAGCAGCCAAGATGTCAGGGGGTACGAGCAGTACTTC. This encodes CASSQDVRGYEQYF.

This clonotype has a handful of counts. The rearrangement uses TRBV6-2 or TRBV6-3 and TRBJ2-3; a possible D gene is TRBD2 (6 bases). This CDR3 comprises 16 residues. The V and J ends lost 2 bases and 4 bases respectively, with 16 bases between them. Germline V gene lookup returns CDR1 MNHEY and CDR2 SVGEGT. Written as DNA, the CDR3 is TGTGCCAGCAGTTACACCGAGGCGGGGATGGCAGATACGCAGTATTTT. It translates to CASSYTEAGMADTQYF.

The genes are TRBV10-3 and TRBJ2-7; D might be TRBD1 (6 bases). Matching the DNA end better, TRBJ2-5 makes the J call doubtful. Germline-derived CDR1 and CDR2 are ENHRY and SYGVKD. The CDR3 runs 16 residues. As DNA, the CDR3 is TGTGCCACTCTACAGGGTACCACGGGGAGCCTGGAGACCCAGTACTTC. Residues: CATLQGTTGSLETQYF.

This chain joins TRBV7-8 and TRBJ1-2; D remains ambiguous. V was shortened by 7 bases and J by 2 bases, with 8 bases between the two germline ends. The CDR3 contains 12 residues. Germline values: CDR1 SGHVS, CDR2 FQNEAQ. CDR3 sequence reads: CASTADNYGYTF. CDR3 sequence (DNA): TGTGCCAGCACGGCCGACAACTATGGCTACACCTTC.

The genes are TRBV11-3 and TRBJ2-1; tentative D call: TRBD1 (6 bases). The closer fit of TRBJ2-7 to the DNA end suggests the J call may be wrong. CDR1 and CDR2 (germline): SGHNT, YENEEA. This CDR3 region has 13 residues. CDR3 sequence: CASSFDRNDEQYF. CDR3 DNA: TGTGCCAGCAGCTTCGACAGGAACGACGAGCAGTACTTC.

The chain carries TRBV3-1 and TRBJ1-2; D unclear. The CDR3 loop spans 13 amino acids. The V gene lost 2 bases and the J gene lost 3 bases, with 7 bases spanning the gap. The germline V gene has CDR1 LGHDT and CDR2 YNNKEL (reference sequence). CDR3 coding DNA: TGTGCCAGCAGCCAACAGACCGACTATGGCTACACCTTC. It translates to CASSQQTDYGYTF.

The CDR3 DNA is TGTGCCAGCAGACAGACCTCAGAATCACCCCTCCACTTT. Translating it yields CASRQTSESPLHF. The chain employs TRBV6-2 or TRBV6-3 and TRBJ1-6, with D unclear. V was shortened by 6 bases and J by 10 bases, with 13 bases between the two germline ends. The CDR3 loop spans 13 amino acids. In germline, CDR1 is MNHEY, CDR2 SVGEGT.

In this sample, this clonotype turned up once. The junction and the germline gene differ at one end; a read error may be behind it. V and J are TRBV4-2 and TRBJ2-5; 14 nucleotides match TRBD2. There are 17 residues in the CDR3. Germline CDR1 reads LGHNA; CDR2 reads YNFKEQ. This CDR3 is CASSQGMTSGGEESQYF. The CDR3, as DNA: TGTGCCAGCAGCCAAGGAATGACTAGCGGGGGGGAAGAGTCCCAGTACTTC.